This T cell receptor beta chain stems from a study of T-cell reconstitution after alpha-beta-depleted transplantation in children. Study-wide findings and caveats: T-cell numbers and diversity one year post-transplant derived largely from freshly generated T cells.

Germline V lookup: CDR1 SGHKS, CDR2 YYEKEE (reference sequence). Deletions cut 4 bases from V and 1 base from J, with 14 bases between. The CDR3 spans 15 residues. This clonotype occurred a few times. Its antigen remains unidentified. Researchers prepared the TCRbeta library using unique molecular identifiers, the study reports. A single record per CDR3 protein comes from TCRdb applying MiXCR to the PCR reads. The table includes about 980,000 distinct CDR3 sequences, under 30% detected once. The origin of this receptor is a boy in the first two years of life who had a stem cell transplant for SCID, so the T cells may come from the graft donor. The sample here was PBMCs, mostly from graft donor cells, taken 360 days after TCRalphabeta/CD19-depleted stem cell transplant. The gene calls are TRBV5-5 and TRBJ1-1; tentatively, D is TRBD1 (6 bases). This CDR3 is CASSLGHLSNTEAFF. CDR3 DNA: TGTGCCAGCAGCCTGGGACACCTATCGAACACTGAAGCTTTCTTT.